The T cell receptor (beta chain) under discussion was sequenced for a study of OX40 agonist ivuxolimab in advanced cancers. Study information: A male proportion of about 86% was recorded, with mean age 60 years and range about 20 to 85. General observations from the study: Among the nonresponders, some also had low normalized T-cell clonal expansion.

Turning to this clone: Its antigen is currently unknown.

Assay used: immunoSEQ multiplex PCR; TCRdb lists only in-frame clones, some missing. The data contain around 50,000 clones, 88% of them singletons. Germline lookup yields CDR1 MDHEN and CDR2 SYDVKM. The CDR3 loop spans 14 amino acids. Trimming at V came to 1 base and at J to 8 bases, leaving 4 bases not matched to a gene. The chain combines TRBV28 with TRBJ1-4; TRBD1 agrees at 7 bases. Sequences were derived from CD4+ or CD8+ T cells sorted from blood, sampled in a trial of the OX40 agonist ivuxolimab. The source of this sequence is an adult with an advanced solid tumor such as melanoma, head and neck, liver or kidney cancer. CDR3 nucleotide sequence: TGTGCCAGCAGTTTATTCTCCAGGGGGGAAAAACTGTTTTTT. Protein: CASSLFSRGEKLFF.